The 18 T cell receptor beta chains below were found in one sample sequenced in a study of blood T cell repertoires in COVID-19 (dated by TCRdb to 2020 to 2022). Libraries were built with the immunoSEQ multiplex PCR assay. TCRdb holds this immuneACCESS table with in-frame rearrangements only. Some clones are missing; in checked studies, unresolved V genes explain under half, and the rest has no known cause. Within this sample are some 500,000 clones, with 85% to 90% of them counted one time only. Clones ranked in the top ten supply roughly 8% of the sample. Sequenced material: peripheral blood. Receptor source: a woman between 45 and 65 years old with COVID-19, enrolled during active disease.

The chain carries TRBV11-2 and TRBJ1-3; D might be TRBD1 (5 bases). The CDR3 totals 15 residues. From germline, CDR1 is SGHAT and CDR2 FQNNGV. V lost 5 bases and J 2 bases, leaving 13 bases between the germline ends. The CDR3 here is CASSLNRFPGNTIYF. CDR3 DNA sequence: TGTGCCAGCAGCCTCAACAGGTTTCCTGGAAACACCATATATTTT.

This sequence joins TRBV6-6 and TRBJ1-2; D perhaps matches TRBD1 (6 bases). The CDR3 is 12 amino acids. The V end lost 4 bases, the J end lost 8 bases, and 11 bases lay between the germline ends. Germline CDR1 is MNHNY and CDR2 is SVGAGI (reference sequence). This chain's CDR3 is CASSSTTGGYTF. CDR3 DNA sequence: TGTGCCAGCAGTTCTACCACAGGGGGCTACACCTTC.

The chain employs TRBV3-1 (or the pseudogene TRBV3-2) and TRBJ2-1; TRBD2 matches 8 bases. Germline V gene lookup returns CDR1 LGHDT and CDR2 YNNKEL (reference sequence). This CDR3 is 16 amino acids long. V lost 4 bases, J lost 4 bases, and 9 bases stayed unmatched. CDR3 residues: CASSPPSSGSYNEQFF. The DNA for the CDR3 is TGTGCCAGCAGCCCCCCCTCTAGCGGGTCATACAATGAGCAGTTCTTC.

V gene TRBV13 combines with J gene TRBJ2-1; D is unresolved. This CDR3 has 11 residues. V gave up 5 bases and J gave up 3 bases, with 2 bases separating them. Germline V gene sequence: CDR1 PRHDT, CDR2 FYEKMQ (reference sequence). The CDR3 is CASSHYNEQFF. For the CDR3, the DNA is TGTGCCAGCAGCCACTACAATGAGCAGTTCTTC.

The gene calls are TRBV6-5 and TRBJ1-1; possibly TRBD1 for D (5 bases). The length of the CDR3 is 14 residues. V was trimmed by 4 bases and J by 6 bases, leaving 15 bases between them. Germline CDR1 reads MNHEY; CDR2 reads SVGAGI. This chain's CDR3 is CASSLRGLGAEAFF. In DNA, the CDR3 is TGTGCCAGCAGTTTGCGGGGCTTAGGGGCTGAAGCTTTCTTT.

This sequence joins TRBV3-1 (or the pseudogene TRBV3-2) and TRBJ2-1; 11 bases align to TRBD2. V shed 3 bases and J 6 bases; nucleotides not matched to a gene: 7. The germline V gene has CDR1 LGHDT and CDR2 YNNKEL (reference sequence). The CDR3 extends over 16 amino acids. The CDR3 sequence: CASSQVSGGAGNEQFF. The DNA for the CDR3 is TGTGCCAGCAGCCAGGTTAGCGGGGGGGCAGGCAATGAGCAGTTCTTC.

The CDR3 sequence is CASSQIVGGTEAFF. The CDR3 bases are TGCGCCAGCAGCCAAATCGTTGGGGGGACTGAAGCTTTCTTT. The rearrangement uses TRBV5-1 and TRBJ1-1; possibly TRBD1 for D (5 bases). Trimming cost V 4 bases and J 5 bases, with 15 bases left between them. The CDR3 totals 14 residues. Germline V gene lookup returns CDR1 SGHRS and CDR2 YFSETQ.

This rearrangement joins TRBV12-5 to TRBJ2-3; TRBD1 matches 8 bases. The CDR3 sequence is 15 residues long. Losses at the gene ends were 3 bases for V and 6 bases for J; bases not matched to a gene: 8. Germline V gene sequence: CDR1 LGHNT, CDR2 FRNRAP. The CDR3 here is CASGFQTGVYDTQYF. The CDR3 coding sequence is TGTGCTAGTGGTTTCCAGACAGGGGTGTACGATACGCAGTATTTT. Full variable domain (outside the CDR3, taken from reference TRBV12-5 and TRBJ2-3): DARVTQTPRHKVTEMGQEVTMRCQPILGHNTVFWYRQTMMQGLELLAYFRNRAPLDDSGMPKDRFSAEMPDATLATLKIQPSEPRDSAVYFCASGFQTGVYDTQYFGPGTRLTVL.

The CDR3 is CASSTPTGAPLNEQFF. The CDR3 coding sequence is TGTGCCAGTAGTACTCCTACAGGGGCCCCCCTCAATGAGCAGTTCTTC. The rearrangement links TRBV19 to TRBJ2-1; 7 bases are shared with TRBD1. The CDR3 sequence is 16 residues long. Trimming cost V 4 bases and J 6 bases; bases outside gene matches: 12. CDR1 and CDR2 from the germline V gene are LNHDA and SQIVND (reference sequence).

The CDR3, as DNA: TGTGCCAGCTCAACCTCCGGAGGTTGGACTGAAGCTTTCTTT. Protein product: CASSTSGGWTEAFF. This chain joins TRBV18 and TRBJ1-1, with D unclear. The CDR3 extends over 14 amino acids. From germline, CDR1 is KGHSH and CDR2 LQKENI. Trimming took off 5 bases at V and 5 bases at J, with 15 bases between the two ends.

J is TRBJ2-1 and V is TRBV15; TRBD1 agrees at 9 bases. The ends lost 4 bases at V and 0 bases at J; junction bases unmatched: 4. The length of the CDR3 is 16 residues. From germline, CDR1 is LNHNV and CDR2 YYDKDF (reference sequence). The CDR3 nucleotides read TGTGCCACCAGCAAGGGACAGGGATTCTCCTACAATGAGCAGTTCTTC. Translated, it gives CATSKGQGFSYNEQFF.

The sample holds one count of this clone. V usage is TRBV14 and J usage is TRBJ1-4; TRBD1 matches at 7 bases. This CDR3 region has 17 residues. The germline V gene encodes CDR1 SGHDN and CDR2 FVKESK. Losses at the gene ends were 3 bases for V and 3 bases for J; bases not matched to a gene: 10. DNA for the CDR3: TGTGCCAGCAGCCAGATACCTGTCGGGACAGCTAATGAAAAACTGTTTTTT. It is translated as CASSQIPVGTANEKLFF.

The chain is built from TRBV13 and TRBJ2-7; TRBD2 is a possible D gene (5 bases). The CDR3 is made up of 14 amino acids. Germline CDR1 and CDR2: PRHDT and FYEKMQ (reference sequence). Trimming shortened V by 4 bases and J by 3 bases, and 13 bases separated the two germline ends. CDR3 loop: CASSSALGDYEQYF. CDR3 sequence (DNA): TGTGCCAGCAGCTCCGCACTCGGGGACTACGAGCAGTACTTC.

The chain joins TRBV6-5 to TRBJ1-1, with no clear D. Trimming took off 5 bases at V and 5 bases at J, with 15 bases between the two ends. Germline values: CDR1 MNHEY, CDR2 SVGAGI. The CDR3 consists of 14 residues. The CDR3 protein is CASSPSGGGTEAFF. The CDR3 DNA is TGTGCCAGCAGTCCATCGGGAGGAGGAACTGAAGCTTTCTTT.

In this sample, this clone turned up once. The DNA for the CDR3 is TGCGCCAGCAGCTTGGAGGGGGCGCAGACCAACGTCCTGACTTTC. This translates into CASSLEGAQTNVLTF. This chain connects TRBV5-1 to TRBJ2-6; 7 bases match TRBD1. The CDR3 sequence is 15 residues long. Germline CDR1 reads SGHRS; CDR2 reads YFSETQ. V gave up 0 bases and J gave up 8 bases; unmatched junction bases: 5.

The chain is built from TRBV18 and TRBJ2-1; possibly TRBD1 for D (6 bases). Looked up from germline, CDR1 is KGHSH and CDR2 is LQKENI. Trimming stripped 3 bases from V and 2 bases from J, with 8 bases between. The CDR3 is 14 amino acids. The CDR3, as DNA: TGTGCCAGCTCACCCGGGGACACCTACAATGAGCAGTTCTTC. It codes for CASSPGDTYNEQFF.

The chain recombines TRBV5-1 with TRBJ1-2; 7 nucleotides align to TRBD1. Looked up from germline, CDR1 is SGHRS and CDR2 is YFSETQ. Trimming took 0 bases from V and 4 from J; bases not matched to a gene: 6. The CDR3 sequence is 15 residues long. The CDR3 region is CASSLAGTDSYGYTF. CDR3 in DNA: TGCGCCAGCAGCTTGGCCGGGACAGACTCCTATGGCTACACCTTC. Based on the CDR3 plus reference TRBV5-1 and TRBJ1-2, the full variable domain is KAGVTQTPRYLIKTRGQQVTLSCSPISGHRSVSWYQQTPGQGLQFLFEYFSETQRNKGNFPGRFSGRQFSNSRSEMNVSTLELGDSALYLCASSLAGTDSYGYTFGSGTRLTVV.

This sequence joins TRBV7-9 and TRBJ2-5; possibly TRBD2 for D (6 bases). Germline CDR1 reads SEHNR; CDR2 reads FQNEAQ (reference sequence). This CDR3 is built from 15 residues. V lost 3 bases to trimming and J lost 4 bases, with 15 bases between them. CDR3 sequence: CASSFIGGETETQYF. As DNA, the CDR3 is TGTGCCAGCAGCTTTATCGGCGGGGAGACAGAGACCCAGTACTTC.